This T cell receptor beta chain was sequenced during a study of T cells in Graves' hyperthyroidism and ophthalmopathy. The CDR3 extends over 15 amino acids. V shed 7 bases and J shed 0 bases, with 15 bases lying between them. Germline CDR1 and CDR2: MNHEY and SMNVEV (reference sequence). The TCR beta CDR3 regions underwent amplification using RNA transcripts as the source. First-round RT-PCR targeting the TCR CDR3 was performed with the HTBI primer set. TCRdb reprocessed the multiplex PCR reads via MiXCR and lists one record per CDR3 protein. This table has 610,000 or so distinct CDR3 sequences, roughly 50% appearing once. Graves' hyperthyroidism was deemed stable given no ophthalmopathy progression within 18 months.

The chain recombines TRBV27 with TRBJ1-1; possible D gene TRBD1, 5 bases. The sequencing input was peripheral blood or thyroid tissue (not recorded which). The sequence came from a woman between 18 and 29 years old with Graves' hyperthyroidism. In DNA, the CDR3 is TGTGCCAGCAAAGTTTCGACAGCAATGAACACTGAAGCTTTCTTT. Its translation is CASKVSTAMNTEAFF.